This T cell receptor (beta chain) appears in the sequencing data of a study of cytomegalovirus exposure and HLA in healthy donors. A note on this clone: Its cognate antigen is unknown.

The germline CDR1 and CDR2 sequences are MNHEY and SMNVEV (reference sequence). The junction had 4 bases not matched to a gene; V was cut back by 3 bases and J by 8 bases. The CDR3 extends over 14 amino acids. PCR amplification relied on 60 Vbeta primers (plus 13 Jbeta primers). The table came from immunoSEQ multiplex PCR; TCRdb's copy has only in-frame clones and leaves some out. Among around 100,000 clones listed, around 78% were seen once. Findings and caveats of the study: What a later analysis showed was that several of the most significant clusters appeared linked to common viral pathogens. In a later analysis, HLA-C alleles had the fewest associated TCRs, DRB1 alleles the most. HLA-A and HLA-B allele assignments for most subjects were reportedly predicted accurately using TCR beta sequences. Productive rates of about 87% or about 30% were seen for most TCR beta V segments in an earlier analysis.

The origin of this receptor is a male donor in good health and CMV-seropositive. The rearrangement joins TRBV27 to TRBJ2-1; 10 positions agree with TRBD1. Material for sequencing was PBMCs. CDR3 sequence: CASSLGQGTHEQFF. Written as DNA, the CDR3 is TGTGCCAGCAGTTTGGGACAGGGGACCCATGAGCAGTTCTTC.